One sample yielded the 30 T cell receptor beta chains listed below, sequenced in a study of blood T cells in healthy people across ages. It was with a sample-barcoded 5' primer and a J-beta primer mix that a second PCR of roughly 7 to 12 cycles was run. TCRdb processed the 5' RACE reads anew with MiXCR; each CDR3 protein has one entry. The table records 700,000 to 900,000 distinct CDR3 sequences, about 53% of them present only once. Material for sequencing was blood. The source is an elderly man in good health.

Note on this clonotype: A read error may account for a junction end that differs from germline. The rearrangement uses TRBV27 and TRBJ2-2, with D possibly TRBD2 on 5 matching bases. The CDR3 is 14 amino acids. The germline V gene encodes CDR1 MNHEY and CDR2 SMNVEV (reference sequence). The CDR3 DNA reads as TGTGCCAGCAGTCCTCTAACCGGCACCGGGGAGTTGTTTTTT. It yields the protein CASSPLTGTGELFF.

CDR3 in DNA: TGTGCCAGCAGCCCCCAAAATGGGAGGACGCACAGATACGCGTATTTT. Amino acids: CASSPQNGRTHRYAYF. The chain is built from TRBV11-1 and TRBJ2-3; possible D gene TRBD2, 6 bases. The CDR3 is 16 residues long. CDR1 and CDR2 (germline): SGHAT, FQDESV (reference sequence). V was trimmed by 5 bases and J by 14 bases, leaving 29 bases between them.

Details on this clonotype: A read error may account for a junction end that differs from germline. V is TRBV20-1 and J is TRBJ1-2; no clear D gene. The germline CDR1 and CDR2 sequences are DFQATT and SNEGSKA (reference sequence). The CDR3 has 15 residues. CDR3 amino acids: CSAREPGRANYGHTF. CDR3 sequence (DNA): TGCAGTGCTAGAGAACCGGGCCGAGCTAACTATGGCCACACCTTC.

The chain has TRBV5-1 and TRBJ2-1; 9 bases match TRBD1. The CDR3 consists of 14 residues. Germline lookup yields CDR1 SGHRS and CDR2 YFSETQ. With 2 bases clipped from V and 7 bases from J, the junction kept 4 bases outside the gene matches. The CDR3 DNA reads TGCGCCAGCAGCTTTCGGACAGGGGCGAATGAGCAGTTCTTC. It translates to CASSFRTGANEQFF.

The genes are TRBV9 and TRBJ2-1, with 7 bases that match TRBD2. V was clipped by 4 bases and J by 4 bases; unmatched bases: 14. This CDR3 contains 17 residues. Germline CDR1 is SGDLS and CDR2 is YYNGEE. The CDR3, as DNA: TGTGCCAGCAGCCCCCCCCTAGCGGCGACGAGTTACAATGAGCAGTTCTTC. It translates to CASSPPLAATSYNEQFF.

The chain employs TRBV6-1 and TRBJ2-3, with 9 nucleotides matching TRBD2. CDR1 is MNHNS, CDR2 SASEGT, per germline. The CDR3 runs 16 residues. The V and J ends lost 8 bases and 1 base, in that order; junction bases with no gene match: 10. CDR3: CASAKREAVRTDTQYF. The CDR3 nucleotides are TGTGCCAGCGCCAAGCGGGAGGCAGTCCGCACAGATACGCAGTATTTT.

J is TRBJ2-1 and V is TRBV10-3, with D possibly TRBD1 on 6 matching bases. V dropped 7 bases and J dropped 4 bases, with 14 bases sitting between them. The germline V gene encodes CDR1 ENHRY and CDR2 SYGVKD. This CDR3 has 14 amino acids. CDR3 nucleotide sequence: TGTGCCATCAACGCCGGGACAAATTACAATGAGCAGTTCTTC. Amino acids: CAINAGTNYNEQFF.

The rearrangement joins TRBV12-3 or TRBV12-4 to TRBJ2-3; 12 nucleotides agree with TRBD2. The CDR3 loop spans 15 amino acids. Trimming took 6 bases from V and 14 from J; bases not matched to a gene: 15. This CDR3 is CASSLLAGGPKYAYF. The CDR3 region has the DNA TGTGCCAGCAGCCTGCTAGCGGGAGGGCCCAAATACGCGTATTTT.

On this clonotype: The junction departs from germline at one end; a sequencing error may be responsible. The rearrangement joins TRBV6-5 to TRBJ2-7; D not resolved. TRBJ2-5 explains the end of the DNA better; the J call may be wrong. Germline loops: CDR1 MNHEY, CDR2 SVGAGI. The CDR3 runs to 14 residues. In DNA, the CDR3 is TGTGCCAGCGGTTACTCCACAGCCGTGGAGACCCAGTACTTC. This sequence encodes CASGYSTAVETQYF.

This clonotype was seen more than once but under ten times. J is TRBJ2-3 and V is TRBV29-1; 7 positions match TRBD2. V dropped 1 base and J dropped 14; count of bases not matched to a gene: 9. Germline loops: CDR1 SQVTM, CDR2 ANQGSEA. This CDR3 comprises 12 residues. CDR3 DNA: TGCAGCGTTGAAGTGGGGGGGGGATACGCGTATTTT. Protein: CSVEVGGGYAYF.

V is TRBV12-3 or TRBV12-4 and J is TRBJ1-6, with TRBD1 identical over 9 bases. The junction had 5 bases not matched to a gene; V was cut back by 5 bases and J by 6 bases. CDR3 length: 15 residues. The CDR3 nucleotides read TGTGCCAGCAGTCCGACAGGGGGAGGTAATTCACCCCTCCACTTT. As protein: CASSPTGGGNSPLHF.

This clonotype was counted a few times. The V and J genes are TRBV20-1 and TRBJ2-7, with TRBD2 as a possible D gene (6 bases). The J call is uncertain, as TRBJ2-5 better fits the DNA end. The CDR3 loop spans 14 amino acids. Germline V gene sequence: CDR1 DFQATT, CDR2 SNEGSKA (reference sequence). The DNA of the CDR3 is TGCAGTGCTCTGGGGACCCGGGGGCAAGAGACCCAGTACTTC. Its protein is CSALGTRGQETQYF.

This chain joins TRBV19 and TRBJ1-2; 7 bases map to TRBD1. Germline-derived CDR1 and CDR2 are LNHDA and SQIVND (reference sequence). J was trimmed by 8 bases and V by 8 bases; bases with no gene match: 8. The CDR3 sequence is 12 residues long. CDR3 amino acids: CASQQGFGGYTF. In nucleotides, the CDR3 is TGTGCCAGTCAACAGGGGTTCGGCGGCTACACCTTC.

The chain couples TRBV5-1 to TRBJ2-7; TRBD2 matches 11 bases. Trimming cost V 0 bases and J 0 bases; bases outside gene matches: 5. Germline CDR1 reads SGHRS; CDR2 reads YFSETQ. The length of the CDR3 is 17 residues. The DNA of the CDR3 is TGCGCCAGCAGCTTGGCCAAGACTAGCGGGATCTCCTACGAGCAGTACTTC. Translating gives CASSLAKTSGISYEQYF.

This chain connects TRBV20-1 to TRBJ2-3; possible D gene TRBD2, 6 bases. CDR3 size: 14 residues. Per the germline V gene, CDR1 is DFQATT and CDR2 is SNEGSKA (reference sequence). V shed 0 bases and J shed 14 bases, with 21 bases lying between them. The CDR3 bases are TGCAGTGCTAGAGACGGGAGCGGGCACAGATACGCGTATTTT. Its translation: CSARDGSGHRYAYF.

The table lists this clonotype with a count of one. The chain combines TRBV24-1 with TRBJ2-2; possibly TRBD1 for D (6 bases). Looked up from germline, CDR1 is KGHDR and CDR2 is SFDVKD. The CDR3 runs to 11 residues. Trimming cost V 7 bases and J 12 bases, with 11 bases left between them. CDR3 DNA: TGTGCCACCAGCCAACAGGGACAGCTGTTTTTT. Amino acids: CATSQQGQLFF.

This clonotype was picked up one time. It is unclear where the CDR3 begins or ends on the DNA, so no DNA is shown, and the CDR3 is as TCRdb lists it. This chain joins TRBV20-1 and TRBJ2-3; the table gives TRBD1 as D, unverified against the DNA. The V gene's germline CDR1 is DFQATT and CDR2 SNEGSKA (reference sequence). The CDR3 is made up of 15 amino acids, end residues included. CDR3 residues: CSARDVGGGSRYAYF.

At least ten counts were recorded for this clonotype. V and J are TRBV7-9 and TRBJ1-1, with 9 bases aligning to TRBD1. V lost 3 bases to trimming and J lost 2 bases; unmatched junction nucleotides: 10. The CDR3 consists of 17 residues. CDR1 and CDR2 (germline): SEHNR, FQNEAQ (reference sequence). CDR3 in amino acids: CASSLGDRALVNTEAFF. Written as DNA, the CDR3 is TGTGCCAGCAGCTTGGGGGACAGGGCCCTCGTAAACACTGAAGCTTTCTTT. Full variable domain (rest looked up from reference TRBV7-9 and TRBJ1-1): DTGVSQNPRHKITKRGQNVTFRCDPISEHNRLYWYRQTLGQGPEFLTYFQNEAQLEKSRLLSDRFSAERPKGSFSTLEIQRTEQGDSAMYLCASSLGDRALVNTEAFFGQGTRLTVV.

The V call is TRBV7-2, the J call TRBJ1-4, with D maybe TRBD1 (5 bases). Trimming removed 9 bases at V and 4 bases at J, with 15 bases between. The CDR3 totals 14 residues. Germline assignment: CDR1 SGHTA and CDR2 FQGNSA. The CDR3 reads CASTPGLFNEKLFF. The CDR3 DNA is TGTGCCAGTACTCCGGGACTCTTTAATGAAAAACTGTTTTTT.

A note on this clonotype: A single base separates this from a much larger clone, so it may be a read error. The chain is built from TRBV13 and TRBJ2-5; 8 positions match TRBD2. The junction had 13 bases not matched to a gene; V was cut back by 2 bases and J by 5 bases. Germline V gene data show CDR1 as PRHDT and CDR2 as FYEKMQ (reference sequence). This CDR3 is built from 17 residues. The CDR3 DNA follows: TGTGCCAGCAGCTTAAGGAGCGGGAGAGCATATCAGGAGACCCAGTACTTC. This encodes CASSLRSGRAYQETQYF.

The chain couples TRBV5-1 to TRBJ2-7; D might be TRBD2 (7 bases). V was pared by 2 bases and J by 5 bases, with 14 bases between. The CDR3 has 14 amino acids. CDR1 is SGHRS and CDR2 is YFSETQ in the germline V gene. The CDR3 reads CASSLGGGSHEQYF. CDR3 nucleotide sequence: TGCGCCAGCAGCTTAGGGGGAGGGAGCCACGAGCAGTACTTC.

The V call is TRBV9, the J call TRBJ2-1; 13 nucleotides line up with TRBD2. CDR3 length: 15 amino acids. Looked up from germline, CDR1 is SGDLS and CDR2 is YYNGEE. V dropped 4 bases and J dropped 8; count of bases not matched to a gene: 6. The CDR3 coding sequence is TGTGCCAGCAGCCCTAGACTAGCGGGAGGTGATGAGCAGTTCTTC. Translating gives CASSPRLAGGDEQFF.

CDR3 sequence (DNA): TGTGCCACCAGTGACCCCGGGGAGGCCGACGAGCAGTACTTC. Amino acid sequence: CATSDPGEADEQYF. V is TRBV24-1 and J is TRBJ2-5, with a possible D match to TRBD2 (6 bases). Near its end, the DNA agrees better with TRBJ2-7, so the J call may be wrong. There are 14 residues in the CDR3. CDR1 is KGHDR and CDR2 is SFDVKD in the germline V gene.

This chain links TRBV18 with TRBJ2-7; 9 bases fit TRBD1. The DNA end is a closer match to TRBJ2-4, so the J assignment may be wrong. Per the germline V gene, CDR1 is KGHSH and CDR2 is LQKENI. The CDR3 is 15 amino acids. Here the CDR3 reads CASSTGTGQGNIQYF. The DNA for the CDR3 is TGTGCCAGCTCAACCGGGACAGGGCAGGGGAACATTCAGTACTTC.

V is TRBV27 and J is TRBJ2-7; 7 nucleotides agree with TRBD1. Germline CDR1 MNHEY, CDR2 SMNVEV (reference sequence). V lost 4 bases and J lost 3; bases outside the gene matches: 12. The CDR3 consists of 16 residues. CDR3 residues: CASSSSGQLYYYEQYF. The CDR3 DNA is TGTGCCAGCAGTTCGTCGGGACAGCTCTACTACTACGAGCAGTACTTC.

The chain uses TRBV27 and TRBJ1-2, with 9 positions matching TRBD1. CDR1 is MNHEY, CDR2 SMNVEV, per germline (reference sequence). V lost 4 bases and J lost 8; bases outside the gene matches: 20. The CDR3 covers 18 residues. The CDR3 sequence: CASSSTHRGLGGLGGYTF. The CDR3 DNA reads as TGTGCCAGCAGTTCTACCCACAGGGGGCTCGGAGGGTTAGGAGGCTACACCTTC.

This clonotype appeared many times. The chain carries TRBV12-3 or TRBV12-4 and TRBJ2-7; D ambiguous. There are 12 residues in the CDR3. Trimming stripped 2 bases from V and 1 base from J, with 3 bases between. CDR3 residues: CASSLQSYEQYF. CDR3 coding DNA: TGTGCCAGCAGTTTACAGTCCTACGAGCAGTACTTC.

The chain employs TRBV20-1 and TRBJ2-6, with D possibly matching TRBD2 (5 bases). Trimming removed 2 bases from V and 3 bases from J, with 11 bases in between. The CDR3 consists of 15 residues. In germline, CDR1 is DFQATT, CDR2 SNEGSKA (reference sequence). CDR3 region: CSARPGEGGANVLTF. CDR3 nucleotides: TGCAGTGCTAGACCCGGGGAAGGTGGGGCCAACGTCCTGACTTTC.

This clonotype has only a few counts. The genes are TRBV28 and TRBJ2-3, with D tentatively TRBD2 (6 bases). Trimming left V 5 bases short and J 7 bases short, with 7 bases between. This CDR3 has 11 amino acids. The germline V gene encodes CDR1 MDHEN and CDR2 SYDVKM. For the CDR3, the DNA is TGTGCCAGCAGTGGGGGGTATACGCAGTATTTT. This codes for CASSGGYTQYF. The full variable domain, in which reference TRBV28 and TRBJ2-3 provide the parts outside the CDR3, is DVKVTQSSRYLVKRTGEKVFLECVQDMDHENMFWYRQDPGLGLRLIYFSYDVKMKEKGDIPEGYSVSREKKERFSLILESASTNQTSMYLCASSGGYTQYFGPGTRLTVL.

A few counts support this clonotype. This chain links TRBV20-1 with TRBJ2-7; tentatively, D is TRBD1 (6 bases). The V gene lost 6 bases and the J gene lost 3 bases, with 12 bases spanning the gap. CDR1 and CDR2 from the germline V gene are DFQATT and SNEGSKA (reference sequence). The CDR3 extends over 12 amino acids. DNA of the CDR3: TGCAGTGCAATGCAGGGGAGCTACGAGCAGTACTTC. Its protein product is CSAMQGSYEQYF.